This T cell receptor (beta chain) was captured in a study of CD8 T cells in ankylosing spondylitis (dated by TCRdb to 2017 to 2019). Regarding the complete study: To find TCR variants linked to disease, the study profiled T cell receptor beta repertoires in ankylosing spondylitis patients and healthy donors. In total, the full study cohort was made up of some 100 healthy donors and about two dozen ankylosing spondylitis patients. Peripheral blood samples were taken, and synovial fluid was additionally collected from ankylosing spondylitis patients. On the study overall, not on this receptor specifically: Some motif variants had previously been reported in the synovial fluid and blood of reactive arthritis patients, which suggests shared mechanisms of disease initiation. Blood from ankylosing spondylitis patients appeared to be characterized by a TCR beta motif made up of eight highly homologous amino acid variants. In peripheral blood, the disease-linked clones were found at relatively low frequencies and had a CD8+ phenotype. The disease-linked clones were reported as significantly enriched in matched synovial fluid samples from ankylosing spondylitis patients.

This clonotype has more than one count but fewer than ten. Which antigen it targets is not known. Base qualities were left out, and no much larger clone turns up one base away. V was cut back by 2 bases and J by 7 bases, leaving a gap of 9 bases between them. CDR1 LGHNA and CDR2 YSLEER were looked up in the germline V gene. Its CDR3 holds 13 amino acids, cysteine through phenylalanine. CDR3 DNA is the only sequence kept; it has 39 bases, read in frame from the first base. Sequencer: Illumina HiSeq 2500. TCR beta libraries were prepared by quantitative 5'-RACE with molecular barcodes. On the authors' methods: A new computational method based on a probabilistic model of VDJ rearrangement was used to identify disease-linked TCR variants. Starting from the raw public reads, TCRdb applied fastp trimming at Q25, assembled clones with MiXCR and retained in-frame beta chains. Each record represents a unique CDR3 protein, reported with the most common genes and DNA among its rows. The authors' filters were not applied to this entry. In all, the sample holds 700,000 to 850,000 distinct CDR3 sequences, and roughly 10% of those were seen once. The top ten clonotypes cover about 0.49% of the sample.

The receptor comes from a male donor with ankylosing spondylitis. This chain joins TRBV4-3 to TRBJ1-5; the D gene remains uncertain. The sample consisted of blood, either unsorted or a sorted T cell fraction (not recorded which). Here the CDR3 is given as CASSQIAGQPQHF. The sequence in DNA is TGCGCCAGCAGCCAAATAGCGGGCCAGCCCCAGCATTTT.